This TCR beta chain was obtained from a study of beta chain features in type 1 diabetes. Study results and caveats: Shorter TCRB CDR3s, moderately but significantly so, marked every one of the four CD4+ subsets in Type 1 diabetes patients.

Germline V gene data show CDR1 as SQVTM and CDR2 as ANQGSEA. There are 12 residues in the CDR3. V dropped 7 bases and J dropped 6; count of bases not matched to a gene: 7. Expressed TCRB transcripts were sequenced because the entire RNA isolate underwent reverse transcription. The protocol was immunoSEQ multiplex PCR, while the TCRdb copy is restricted to in-frame clones and leaves out a portion. The sample yields 600,000 or so clones, 11% to 15% seen once. To note about this clone: Its target is not known.

The J gene is TRBJ2-3, the V gene TRBV29-1; the match to TRBD2 covers 7 bases. Input material: naive CD4+ T cells from blood. This clonotype was sampled from a man aged 18 to 29 with type 1 diabetes. The CDR3 bases are TGCAGCGCTGGCTTGGGGGGGGATACGCAGTATTTT. It codes for CSAGLGGDTQYF.